This T cell receptor (beta chain) derives from a study of spatial heterogeneity in lung cancer. The study tagged each TCR cDNA molecule with a unique molecular identifier. MiXCR, applied by TCRdb to the 5' RACE reads, yields one record per CDR3 protein. The sample consists of around 100,000 distinct CDR3 sequences, roughly 10% of them appearing once. Trimming removed 1 base from V and 3 bases from J; junction bases left unmatched: 1. Germline CDR1 DFQATT, CDR2 SNEGSKA (reference sequence). This CDR3 has 14 amino acids. Time point specified: blood at routine non-recurrence follow-up after resection. Sequencing of whole RNA from tumor, nontumor lung or frozen PBMC involved no sorting. Points from the study as a whole: At resection, ubiquitous expanded tumor TCRs appeared in blood more than at follow-up.

Of note for this clonotype: Its target is unknown.

This TCR derives from a female donor with early-stage non-small cell lung cancer. The sequences come from PBMCs, collected at follow-up. V usage is TRBV20-1 and J usage is TRBJ2-7, with 12 bases matching TRBD1. The CDR3, as DNA: TGCAGTGCTAGAGGGGACAGGGGGCACTACGAGCAGTACTTC. This codes for CSARGDRGHYEQYF.